A single sample is the source of the 14 T cell receptor beta chains below, sequenced in a study of blood T cell repertoires in COVID-19. The method was immunoSEQ multiplex PCR; TCRdb's version includes in-frame clones alone and lacks a portion of them. The sample contains 350,000 or so clones, 80% to 90% of which appear only once. Sequences were obtained from PBMCs or T cells enriched from blood (not recorded which). All receptors come from a woman aged 40 to 50 with acute COVID-19.

The chain uses TRBV13 and TRBJ2-5; D perhaps matches TRBD2 (7 bases). The V end lost 7 bases, the J end lost 1 base, and 16 bases lay between the germline ends. This CDR3 region has 15 residues. From germline, CDR1 is PRHDT and CDR2 FYEKMQ (reference sequence). The CDR3: CASTQGGALQETQYF. DNA of the CDR3: TGTGCCAGCACCCAAGGGGGGGCCCTCCAAGAGACCCAGTACTTC.

This CDR3 reads CASSLPPARGGGIGGEQFF. In DNA form, the CDR3 reads TGTGCCAGTAGTCTTCCCCCCGCGCGGGGGGGCGGTATAGGAGGTGAGCAGTTCTTC. This chain uses TRBV19 with TRBJ2-1; TRBD2 agrees at 9 bases. CDR3 size: 19 residues. Unmatched junction bases numbered 23, after V lost 5 bases and J lost 9 bases. The germline V gene encodes CDR1 LNHDA and CDR2 SQIVND (reference sequence).

As DNA, the CDR3 is TGTGCCAGCTCACCTAAGCAAACCGGGGAGCTGTTTTTT. It is translated as CASSPKQTGELFF. V gene TRBV18 combines with J gene TRBJ2-2; D is unclear. Germline lookup yields CDR1 KGHSH and CDR2 LQKENI. V dropped 3 bases and J dropped 5 bases, with 7 bases sitting between them. The CDR3 is made up of 13 amino acids.

The rearrangement joins TRBV29-1 to TRBJ2-7, with D maybe TRBD1 (6 bases). From germline, CDR1 is SQVTM and CDR2 ANQGSEA. The V and J ends lost 0 bases and 9 bases respectively, with 15 bases between them. The CDR3 runs to 13 residues. The CDR3 spells CSVEDLQGNGQYF. The CDR3 nucleotides are TGCAGCGTTGAAGATCTTCAGGGGAACGGGCAGTACTTC.

This chain links TRBV10-3 with TRBJ2-1, with D possibly being TRBD2 (6 bases). CDR1 is ENHRY and CDR2 is SYGVKD in the germline V gene. This CDR3 has 12 residues. Trimming removed 8 bases at V and 6 bases at J, with 11 bases between. As DNA, the CDR3 is TGTGCCATCGGTCCGACTAGCAATGAGCAGTTCTTC. This translates into CAIGPTSNEQFF.

The J gene is TRBJ2-7, the V gene TRBV5-6, with TRBD1 matching 7 bases. Germline V gene lookup returns CDR1 SGHDT and CDR2 YYEEEE. This CDR3 comprises 13 residues. The V gene end was trimmed by 1 base and the J gene end by 7 bases; junction bases not matched to a gene: 5. The CDR3 spells CASSLQGVGEQYF. The DNA of the CDR3 is TGTGCCAGCAGCTTGCAGGGGGTCGGGGAGCAGTACTTC.

The rearrangement uses TRBV7-2 and TRBJ2-7; D perhaps matches TRBD2 (6 bases). Germline V CDR1 and CDR2: SGHTA, FQGNSA. V lost 8 bases and J 2 bases, leaving 16 bases between the germline ends. The CDR3 covers 14 residues. The CDR3 DNA is TGTGCCAGCTCCCGGGACTCTAAAACCTACGAGCAGTACTTC. Translated: CASSRDSKTYEQYF.

This chain links TRBV29-1 with TRBJ2-1; TRBD1 matches at 7 bases. CDR3 size: 16 residues. Germline-derived CDR1 and CDR2 are SQVTM and ANQGSEA. The trim removed 3 bases at V and 8 bases at J, leaving 16 bases unmatched. The CDR3 region is CSVDPPETGNVDEQFF. In DNA form, the CDR3 reads TGCAGCGTTGACCCCCCGGAGACAGGGAACGTCGATGAGCAGTTCTTC.

The V and J genes are TRBV3-1 (or the pseudogene TRBV3-2) and TRBJ1-1; D unclear. The CDR3 is 16 residues long. With 0 bases removed from V and 1 base from J, the gap between germline ends came to 12 bases. The germline V gene has CDR1 LGHDT and CDR2 YNNKEL (reference sequence). CDR3 DNA: TGTGCCAGCAGCCAAGATCTATTAAAAGCGAACACTGAAGCTTTCTTT. Translation gives CASSQDLLKANTEAFF.

In this sample, this clone turned up once. CDR3 sequence: CSVGNMRWNTGELFF. The CDR3 DNA reads TGCAGCGTTGGAAATATGAGATGGAACACCGGGGAGCTGTTTTTT. The rearrangement links TRBV29-1 to TRBJ2-2, with D uncertain. V was cut by 4 bases and J by 1 base, with 13 bases left in between. CDR1 SQVTM and CDR2 ANQGSEA come from the germline V gene. This CDR3 comprises 15 residues.

J is TRBJ2-1 and V is TRBV6-5; TRBD2 is a possible D gene (5 bases). CDR1 is MNHEY and CDR2 is SVGAGI in the germline V gene. This CDR3 spans 14 amino acids. V was clipped by 0 bases and J by 10 bases, with 13 bases between them. The CDR3 protein is CASSYSLVGEEQFF. The CDR3 DNA is TGTGCCAGCAGTTACTCGCTGGTTGGGGAGGAGCAGTTCTTC.

The chain uses TRBV11-2 and TRBJ1-1; no firm D call. Germline CDR1 and CDR2: SGHAT and FQNNGV. Trimming cost V 2 bases and J 1 base, with 5 bases left between them. The length of the CDR3 is 13 residues. CDR3 sequence reads: CASSLFRNTEAFF. For the CDR3, the DNA is TGTGCCAGCAGCTTATTCAGGAACACTGAAGCTTTCTTT.

V gene TRBV5-1 combines with J gene TRBJ2-7; 8 nucleotides agree with TRBD1. Germline CDR1 SGHRS, CDR2 YFSETQ. The ends lost 0 bases at V and 2 bases at J; junction bases unmatched: 4. CDR3 length equals 15 residues. The CDR3 region is CASSLVGQATYEQYF. The CDR3 coding sequence is TGCGCCAGCAGCTTGGTGGGACAGGCCACCTACGAGCAGTACTTC.

V is TRBV9 and J is TRBJ2-1, with 9 bases fitting TRBD1. With V trimmed by 0 bases and J by 7 bases, 11 bases remained unmatched. The CDR3 runs 17 residues. In germline, CDR1 is SGDLS, CDR2 YYNGEE. CDR3 amino acids: CASSVGEQQGAVNEQFF. CDR3 DNA sequence: TGTGCCAGCAGCGTAGGGGAACAACAGGGGGCTGTAAATGAGCAGTTCTTC.